Following are 30 T cell receptor beta chains from one sample sequenced in a study of somatic mutations in cytotoxic T cells in rheumatoid arthritis. This table comes from immunoSEQ multiplex PCR, and its TCRdb copy is limited to in-frame clones, with some not included. The data hold 15,000 to 20,000 clones, with roughly 78% observed a single time. The material sequenced was CD8+ T cells sorted from blood. These receptors were collected from a woman in her forties or fifties with rheumatoid arthritis.

This clone has more than one count but fewer than ten. The V call is TRBV19, the J call TRBJ1-5; no definite D call. V gave up 2 bases and J gave up 2 bases, with 10 bases separating them. The CDR3 runs 15 residues. Looked up from germline, CDR1 is LNHDA and CDR2 is SQIVND (reference sequence). The CDR3, as DNA: TGTGCCAGTAGTATAATGTCCGGGGGCAATCAGCCCCAGCATTTT. It is translated as CASSIMSGGNQPQHF.

V usage is TRBV6-1 and J usage is TRBJ1-1; a possible D gene is TRBD1 (5 bases). The CDR3 has 14 amino acids. The V gene lost 7 bases and the J gene lost 7 bases, with 19 bases spanning the gap. The germline CDR1 and CDR2 sequences are MNHNS and SASEGT. CDR3 in amino acids: CASTHSGGPLEAFF. The CDR3, as DNA: TGTGCCAGCACCCACTCGGGGGGACCCCTTGAAGCTTTCTTT.

The V gene is TRBV2, the J gene TRBJ2-3, with D maybe TRBD1 (5 bases). Looked up from germline, CDR1 is SNHLY and CDR2 is FYNNEI. The V end was cut by 4 bases, the J end by 8 bases, with 16 bases between. This CDR3 has 14 amino acids. The CDR3 sequence: CASSGQITESTQYF. As DNA, the CDR3 is TGTGCCAGCAGTGGACAGATAACAGAAAGTACGCAGTATTTT.

The V gene is TRBV5-5, the J gene TRBJ1-1, with TRBD1 matching 10 bases. The germline CDR1 and CDR2 sequences are SGHKS and YYEKEE (reference sequence). This CDR3 comprises 16 residues. The V segment lost 4 bases and the J segment 1 base; nucleotides outside the gene matches: 7. Here the CDR3 reads CASSPGTGATNTEAFF. CDR3 nucleotides: TGTGCCAGCAGCCCCGGGACAGGGGCCACGAACACTGAAGCTTTCTTT.

The chain couples TRBV7-6 to TRBJ1-3; 12 nucleotides line up with TRBD1. The CDR3 has 20 amino acids. The junction had 9 bases not matched to a gene; V was cut back by 0 bases and J by 0 bases. Per germline, CDR1 SGHVS and CDR2 FNYEAQ. Written as DNA, the CDR3 is TGTGCCAGCAGCTTAGCTGAGGGGGACAGGGGGCTCCTCTCTGGAAACACCATATATTTT. Protein: CASSLAEGDRGLLSGNTIYF.

The chain combines TRBV7-8 with TRBJ2-5; 7 bases map to TRBD1. The CDR3 is 15 residues long. V was clipped by 1 base and J by 4 bases; unmatched bases: 6. CDR1 and CDR2 (germline): SGHVS, FQNEAQ. The CDR3 DNA sequence: TGTGCCAGCAGCTTAGTAGCGACAGGGAGAGAGACCCAGTACTTC. Its protein product is CASSLVATGRETQYF. Based on the CDR3 plus reference TRBV7-8 and TRBJ2-5, the full variable domain is GAGVSQSPRYKVAKRGQDVALRCDPISGHVSLFWYQQALGQGPEFLTYFQNEAQLDKSGLPSDRFFAERPEGSVSTLKIQRTQQEDSAVYLCASSLVATGRETQYFGPGTRLLVL.

The chain links TRBV11-2 to TRBJ2-3, with 10 bases identical to TRBD2. The CDR3 has 15 residues. Looked up from germline, CDR1 is SGHAT and CDR2 is FQNNGV. V lost 1 base to trimming and J lost 6 bases; unmatched junction nucleotides: 4. CDR3 coding DNA: TGTGCCAGCAGCTTAGTTGGGACTAGCGTTGATACGCAGTATTTT. As protein: CASSLVGTSVDTQYF.

This clone appeared a few times. The rearrangement joins TRBV7-8 to TRBJ2-1; possibly TRBD1 for D (6 bases). The CDR3 length is 13 residues. Per the germline V gene, CDR1 is SGHVS and CDR2 is FQNEAQ. Trimming pared 5 bases from V and 7 bases from J, leaving 12 bases between. CDR3 in amino acids: CASSPPQGNEQFF. In nucleotides, the CDR3 is TGTGCCAGCAGCCCACCCCAGGGGAATGAGCAGTTCTTC.

The genes are TRBV9 and TRBJ2-4; the match to TRBD2 covers 8 bases. In germline, CDR1 is SGDLS, CDR2 YYNGEE. This CDR3 region has 14 residues. V trimming: 0 bases; J trimming: 8 bases; junction bases outside the gene matches: 4. CDR3 in DNA: TGTGCCAGCAGCGTAGACCGGGGGGGGTACATTCAGTACTTC. It translates to CASSVDRGGYIQYF.

The chain links TRBV15 to TRBJ2-1; 8 nucleotides agree with TRBD1. V was pared by 5 bases and J by 2 bases, with 5 bases of the junction left unmatched. Per the germline V gene, CDR1 is LNHNV and CDR2 is YYDKDF (reference sequence). This CDR3 spans 15 amino acids. In DNA form, the CDR3 reads TGTGCCACCAGCGGCGACAGGGGACCCTACAATGAGCAGTTCTTC. Protein sequence: CATSGDRGPYNEQFF.

This clone turned up a few times. The chain combines TRBV4-1 with TRBJ2-1; the match to TRBD2 covers 13 bases. This CDR3 is built from 16 residues. From germline, CDR1 is MGHRA and CDR2 YSYEKL. V trimming: 4 bases; J trimming: 7 bases; junction bases outside the gene matches: 7. The CDR3 sequence: CASSPLLAGGRNEQFF. The CDR3 DNA follows: TGCGCCAGCAGCCCCTTACTAGCGGGAGGGCGTAATGAGCAGTTCTTC.

CDR3 amino acids: CASSFTSGRNNEQFF. The CDR3 DNA reads TGTGCCAGCAGCTTTACTAGCGGGAGAAATAATGAGCAGTTCTTC. The chain joins TRBV7-6 to TRBJ2-1; TRBD2 matches at 11 bases. The J segment lost 7 bases and the V segment lost 3 bases, leaving 5 bases of the junction unmatched. The CDR3 is 15 residues long. Germline CDR1 SGHVS, CDR2 FNYEAQ.

The gene calls are TRBV6-4 and TRBJ2-1, with D unresolved. This CDR3 spans 12 amino acids. Trimming stripped 2 bases from V and 7 bases from J, with 6 bases between. Germline values: CDR1 MRHNA, CDR2 SNTAGT. As DNA, the CDR3 is TGTGCCAGCAGTGACCACGGGAATGAGCAGTTCTTC. It specifies CASSDHGNEQFF.

For the CDR3, the DNA is TGTGCCAGCAGCGCGACAGGGGTAGTCAACGTTAACTATGGCTACACCTTC. Its protein is CASSATGVVNVNYGYTF. J is TRBJ1-2 and V is TRBV9; 8 bases agree with TRBD1. The V and J ends lost 3 bases and 1 base, in that order; junction bases with no gene match: 11. The CDR3 consists of 17 residues. Germline V CDR1 and CDR2: SGDLS, YYNGEE.

The chain combines TRBV27 with TRBJ2-5; the match to TRBD2 covers 14 bases. There are 15 residues in the CDR3. J lost 6 bases, V lost 6 bases, and 6 bases had no gene match. The germline CDR1 and CDR2 sequences are MNHEY and SMNVEV (reference sequence). The CDR3 nucleotides are TGTGCCAGCAGGGAAGGGACTAGCGGGAGTCAGACCCAGTACTTC. Translating gives CASREGTSGSQTQYF.

V gene TRBV29-1 combines with J gene TRBJ2-5; 11 bases are a match to TRBD2. Germline CDR1 SQVTM, CDR2 ANQGSEA. V shed 6 bases, J shed 5 bases, and the junction held 11 bases outside the gene matches. The CDR3 extends over 15 amino acids. This CDR3 reads CSVGTSGTWRETQYF. The CDR3 DNA sequence: TGCAGCGTGGGGACTAGCGGAACGTGGCGGGAGACCCAGTACTTC.

This chain uses TRBV11-2 with TRBJ1-6, with TRBD1 matching over 9 bases. The V gene's germline CDR1 is SGHAT and CDR2 FQNNGV. Trimming at V came to 4 bases and at J to 7 bases, leaving 8 bases not matched to a gene. The CDR3 covers 16 residues. For the CDR3, the DNA is TGTGCCAGCAGCTCGGCCGGGACAGGGCTCAATTCACCCCTCCACTTT. This codes for CASSSAGTGLNSPLHF. Complete variable domain (other parts from reference TRBV11-2 and TRBJ1-6): EAGVAQSPRYKIIEKRQSVAFWCNPISGHATLYWYQQILGQGPKLLIQFQNNGVVDDSQLPKDRFSAERLKGVDSTLKIQPAKLEDSAVYLCASSSAGTGLNSPLHFGNGTRLTVT.

V usage is TRBV5-1 and J usage is TRBJ1-1; 7 bases align to TRBD1. The CDR3 covers 15 residues. V lost 4 bases to trimming and J lost 0 bases; unmatched junction nucleotides: 6. CDR1 and CDR2 from the germline V gene are SGHRS and YFSETQ. The CDR3 region has the DNA TGCGCCAGCAGCGAAGGGACAGCCTTGAACACTGAAGCTTTCTTT. It specifies CASSEGTALNTEAFF.

CDR3 nucleotide sequence: TGTGCCAGCAGCTCGACAGGGTACCAGTTCTTC. It codes for CASSSTGYQFF. The V and J genes are TRBV7-9 and TRBJ2-1; TRBD1 matches 7 bases. CDR1 SEHNR and CDR2 FQNEAQ come from the germline V gene (reference sequence). V shed 4 bases and J 13 bases; nucleotides not matched to a gene: 4. The length of the CDR3 is 11 residues.

V and J are TRBV27 and TRBJ2-3; D is unresolved. Germline V CDR1 and CDR2: MNHEY, SMNVEV (reference sequence). Trimming removed 4 bases at V and 3 bases at J, with 5 bases between. The CDR3 extends over 12 amino acids. CDR3 bases: TGTGCCAGCAGTTCTGCAACAGATACGCAGTATTTT. It yields the protein CASSSATDTQYF.

The chain recombines TRBV7-6 with TRBJ2-5; TRBD1 aligns across 9 bases. This CDR3 comprises 15 residues. The V gene end was trimmed by 3 bases and the J gene end by 2 bases; junction bases not matched to a gene: 4. The V gene's germline CDR1 is SGHVS and CDR2 FNYEAQ. This chain's CDR3 is CASSLTGGHQETQYF. The CDR3 DNA is TGTGCCAGCAGCTTGACAGGGGGACATCAAGAGACCCAGTACTTC.

The rearrangement uses TRBV10-2 and TRBJ1-6; D is possibly TRBD1 (5 bases). Germline V gene lookup returns CDR1 WSHSY and CDR2 SAAADI. This CDR3 has 16 residues. V lost 3 bases and J lost 0, with 9 bases in between. The CDR3: CASSDGGSSYNSPLHF. As DNA, the CDR3 is TGCGCCAGCAGTGACGGGGGGAGCTCCTATAATTCACCCCTCCACTTT.

This sequence joins TRBV27 and TRBJ2-7; a weak D match, TRBD1 (6 bases). CDR3 length: 14 residues. Trimming took 5 bases from V and 0 from J, leaving 11 bases between them. Germline V gene sequence: CDR1 MNHEY, CDR2 SMNVEV (reference sequence). This chain's CDR3 is CASSEGQSSYEQYF. DNA of the CDR3: TGTGCCAGCAGTGAGGGACAAAGCTCCTACGAGCAGTACTTC.

This clone has a single count. V usage is TRBV7-9 and J usage is TRBJ2-5; 8 nucleotides agree with TRBD2. The CDR3 has 14 residues. V lost 4 bases and J lost 3; bases outside the gene matches: 4. The germline V gene has CDR1 SEHNR and CDR2 FQNEAQ (reference sequence). The CDR3 bases are TGTGCCAGCAGCTCGGTAGCGGGGAAAGAGACCCAGTACTTC. It specifies CASSSVAGKETQYF.

This chain links TRBV7-9 with TRBJ2-6; no definite D call. V was pared by 2 bases and J by 4 bases, with 6 bases between. Per the germline V gene, CDR1 is SEHNR and CDR2 is FQNEAQ (reference sequence). The CDR3 extends over 14 amino acids. DNA of the CDR3: TGTGCCAGCAGCTTATTGGAGGGGGCCAACGTCCTGACTTTC. Its translation: CASSLLEGANVLTF.

This clone has a single count. The chain is built from TRBV7-2 and TRBJ1-4; TRBD1 aligns across 11 bases. Losses at the gene ends were 5 bases for V and 1 base for J; bases not matched to a gene: 12. The V gene's germline CDR1 is SGHTA and CDR2 FQGNSA. The CDR3 has 19 residues. The CDR3 reads CASSRAPRTGGLTNEKLFF. The CDR3 nucleotides read TGTGCCAGCAGCCGCGCGCCGAGGACAGGGGGCTTAACTAATGAAAAACTGTTTTTT.

The chain joins TRBV5-1 to TRBJ1-6; D unresolved. The CDR3 extends over 16 amino acids. Germline values: CDR1 SGHRS, CDR2 YFSETQ. Trimming left V 5 bases short and J 0 bases short, with 12 bases between. The CDR3 here is CASRDTESSYNSPLHF. CDR3 nucleotides: TGCGCCAGCAGAGATACAGAGAGCTCCTATAATTCACCCCTCCACTTT.

V usage is TRBV15 and J usage is TRBJ2-3; 7 positions agree with TRBD2. This CDR3 is built from 13 residues. Unmatched junction bases numbered 4, after V lost 6 bases and J lost 4 bases. The germline V gene encodes CDR1 LNHNV and CDR2 YYDKDF (reference sequence). The CDR3 reads CATSRTRPDTQYF. The CDR3 DNA is TGTGCCACCAGTAGGACTAGACCAGATACGCAGTATTTT.

This chain links TRBV7-6 with TRBJ2-7, with 8 bases fitting TRBD2. The CDR3 contains 15 residues. The V segment lost 1 base and the J segment 2 bases; nucleotides outside the gene matches: 4. Germline V CDR1 and CDR2: SGHVS, FNYEAQ. The CDR3 region is CASSLETSGTYEQYF. For the CDR3, the DNA is TGTGCCAGCAGCTTAGAAACTAGCGGAACCTACGAGCAGTACTTC.

Relative to its sample, this clone is medium-sized (0.01 to 0.1%). The chain has TRBV28 and TRBJ2-7, with D perhaps matching TRBD1 or TRBD2 (6 bases each). The CDR3 is made up of 15 amino acids. Trimming took 2 bases from V and 1 from J, leaving 12 bases between them. Germline assignment: CDR1 MDHEN and CDR2 SYDVKM. The CDR3 is CASSLEEGVSYEQYF. Written as DNA, the CDR3 is TGTGCCAGCAGTTTAGAGGAGGGGGTGTCCTACGAGCAGTACTTC.